This TCR beta chain stems from a study of pediatric ulcerative colitis (dated by TCRdb to about 2019). Study-level background: Pancolitis was present in several ulcerative colitis patients and left-sided colitis in two, and histology consistent with ulcerative colitis was found in all of these patients. From eight or nine newly diagnosed, treatment-naive pediatric ulcerative colitis patients and four non-IBD control children, paired blood and rectal samples were collected. By Pediatric Ulcerative Colitis Activity Index, a couple of patients had mild disease, several had moderate disease and three had acute severe colitis.

Looking up the germline V gene (reference sequence) yields CDR1 SEHNR and CDR2 FQNEAQ. At the junction V is shortened by 2 bases and J by 1 base, with 12 bases in between. Counted from cysteine to phenylalanine, this CDR3 has 15 amino acids. Just CDR3 DNA is preserved here, 45 bases in frame from base 1. A note on this clone: Its antigen specificity is not known. Nothing much larger sits one base from this clone, and base qualities are not available.

Study-wide conclusions, independent of this receptor: Features of the rectal repertoire distinguished controls, mild-moderate colitis patients and acute severe colitis patients, and in acute severe colitis, rectal diversity was reduced because of clonal expansions. Because repertoires were derived from total lymphocyte DNA, patterns in rare subsets such as regulatory T cells may not have been reflected. With only a few individuals, the healthy control group was small. Two rectal CDR3 clonotypes were present in all ulcerative colitis patients and in none of the controls. Blood-derived T cells may have been included in rectal pinch biopsies, especially in patients with overt colitis. For technical reasons, the blood samples of a couple of patients yielded substantially fewer templates, so those samples were excluded from the blood-rectal overlap analysis. Compared with controls, ulcerative colitis patients showed significantly higher autologous blood-rectal clonal overlap, a finding that suggests increased T cell trafficking to inflamed tissue.

Rearranged CDR3 beta regions were amplified from genomic DNA with multiplex V and J primers using the immunoSEQ TRB Survey service. To keep sequencing depth the same across samples, survey-level depth of up to 500,000 reads per sample was applied. The libraries were purified, combined into pools and sequenced with Illumina technology. Turning to the authors' computational methods: immunoSEQ online tools were used for productive clonality, sample overlap, pairwise scatters, CDR3 beta length, V/D/J gene usage and productiveness. Calculated diversity was defined as the number of unique rearrangements divided by total templates, multiplied by 100, and Shannon and Simpson indices were computed as well. For principal component analysis, Z-score normalized data were analyzed with the R prcomp function and the ggbiplot package. Blood-rectal clonal overlap within each subject was quantified with Morisita's index. TCRdb provides this immuneACCESS table in a form limited to in-frame rearrangements. Some clones are lacking; in checked studies, under half of them reflect an unresolved V gene, and why the rest are absent is not known. The V and J calls and clone size were taken over from that table, and D and trimming were inferred from the DNA. Present in this sample are about 37,000 clones, 60% to 75% of which were seen just once. Roughly 8.6% of the sample lies in the top ten.

One to two pinch biopsies were taken from the rectum for research during colonoscopy. Before the diagnostic colonoscopy, none of the ulcerative colitis patients had been given any immunosuppressive medication. Rectal biopsies were digested with proteinase K before DNA isolation. The Wizard kit (Promega) was used to extract genomic DNA from both blood and intestinal samples. The sequence was obtained from a boy aged 5-17 years with severe ulcerative colitis. The sequence joins TRBV7-9 to TRBJ2-7; TRBD2 might be the D gene, on 6 matching bases. The material sequenced was gut tissue. The DNA is as follows: TGTGCCAGCAGCTTAACGGCAGGGAGGTCCTACGAGCAGTACTTC. This yields the protein CASSLTAGRSYEQYF.